This passage covers 21 T cell receptor beta chains from one sample sequenced in a study of CD8 T cells in Susac syndrome. Random hexamers were used to reverse transcribe about 0.5 to 1 ug of RNA. TCRdb independently ran MiXCR on the immunoSEQ multiplex PCR reads; one entry per CDR3 protein. The sample carries 140,000 or so distinct CDR3 sequences, roughly 95% recorded once. Sample: CD4+ T cells from PBMCs. These receptors all stem from a human donor in good health.

The genes are TRBV2 and TRBJ1-5; 8 nucleotides align to TRBD1. V lost 6 bases and J lost 4; bases outside the gene matches: 2. Germline CDR1 is SNHLY and CDR2 is FYNNEI. CDR3 length: 13 residues. The CDR3 sequence is CASRHRGNQPQHF. CDR3 DNA: TGTGCCAGCAGGCACAGGGGGAATCAGCCCCAGCATTTT.

This clonotype was detected only once. V is TRBV20-1 and J is TRBJ1-1; TRBD1 might be the D (5 bases). The CDR3 length is 13 residues. Germline CDR1 DFQATT, CDR2 SNEGSKA (reference sequence). The DNA of the CDR3 is TGCAGAACGACTGGGGGGTCTGACACTGAAGCTTTCTTT. Translated, it gives CRTTGGSDTEAFF.

This clonotype was recorded only once. This chain links TRBV6-1 with TRBJ2-1; D may be TRBD1 or TRBD2 (5 bases each). Germline CDR1 is MNHNS and CDR2 is SASEGT. The CDR3 sequence is 15 residues long. V shed 3 bases and J shed 4 bases, with 13 bases lying between them. The CDR3 nucleotides are TGTGCCAGCAGTGATGAGGGACGGAGATACAATGAGCAGTTCTTC. Protein: CASSDEGRRYNEQFF.

This chain uses TRBV18 with TRBJ2-5; D possibly corresponds to TRBD2 (6 bases). Germline V lookup: CDR1 KGHSH, CDR2 LQKENI. V was clipped by 4 bases and J by 4 bases, with 10 bases between them. The CDR3 runs to 13 residues. Here the CDR3 DNA reads TGTGCCAGCTCACGGAACGGGGGAGAGACCCAGTACTTC. It encodes CASSRNGGETQYF. The full variable domain, completed using reference TRBV18 and TRBJ2-5, is NAGVMQNPRHLVRRRGQEARLRCSPMKGHSHVYWYRQLPEEGLKFMVYLQKENIIDESGMPKERFSAEFPKEGPSILRIQQVVRGDSAAYFCASSRNGGETQYFGPGTRLLVL.

Regarding this clonotype: One end of the junction fails to match germline, which may point to a read error. The J gene is TRBJ2-1, the V gene TRBV6-2 or TRBV6-3; no definite D call. In germline, CDR1 is MNHEY, CDR2 SVGEGT. The CDR3 totals 12 residues. The CDR3 sequence is CASRYYVYEQFF. The CDR3 DNA reads as TGTGCCAGCAGATACTACGTCTATGAGCAGTTCTTC.

The rearrangement uses TRBV18 and TRBJ2-4; D is unclear. The CDR3 consists of 17 residues. Per germline, CDR1 KGHSH and CDR2 LQKENI. The V end lost 3 bases, the J end lost 4 bases, and 19 bases lay between the germline ends. DNA for the CDR3: TGTGCCAGCTCACCCCCCGTGGATGGGCCCTTAAAAAACATTCAGTACTTC. Amino acid sequence: CASSPPVDGPLKNIQYF.

The chain carries TRBV2 and TRBJ1-1; D uncertain. Trimming left V 8 bases short and J 1 base short, with 11 bases between. The CDR3 covers 13 residues. CDR1 SNHLY and CDR2 FYNNEI come from the germline V gene. CDR3 bases: TGTGCCAGCGTAACAGACACGAACACTGAAGCTTTCTTT. Residues: CASVTDTNTEAFF. The whole variable domain, remainder taken from reference TRBV2 and TRBJ1-1, is EPEVTQTPSHQVTQMGQEVILRCVPISNHLYFYWYRQILGQKVEFLVSFYNNEISEKSEIFDDQFSVERPDGSNFTLKIRSTKLEDSAMYFCASVTDTNTEAFFGQGTRLTVV.

The CDR3 loop is CATSDLSTGEDEQFF. The CDR3 DNA reads as TGTGCCACCAGTGATTTGTCGACAGGGGAGGATGAGCAGTTCTTC. This sequence joins TRBV24-1 and TRBJ2-1; 8 nucleotides agree with TRBD1. Trimming removed 0 bases from V and 8 bases from J; junction bases left unmatched: 5. The CDR3 loop spans 15 amino acids. In germline, CDR1 is KGHDR, CDR2 SFDVKD.

The rearrangement links TRBV27 to TRBJ2-7; D gene unclear. V was shortened by 1 base and J by 6 bases, with 19 bases between the two germline ends. Germline V lookup: CDR1 MNHEY, CDR2 SMNVEV (reference sequence). This CDR3 is 16 amino acids long. The chain's CDR3 is CASSLFSGSVITEQYF. The CDR3 nucleotides read TGTGCCAGCAGTTTATTTAGTGGATCAGTGATCACCGAGCAGTACTTC.

This sequence joins TRBV3-1 and TRBJ2-2; possibly TRBD2 for D (7 bases). The length of the CDR3 is 12 residues. The germline gives CDR1 LGHDT, CDR2 YNNKEL (reference sequence). Trimming left V 11 bases short and J 5 bases short, with 12 bases between. CDR3 DNA: TGTGCCTCTAGGGGGGGTACCGGGGAGCTGTTTTTT. Protein: CASRGGTGELFF.

The rearrangement joins TRBV7-2 to TRBJ2-5; D may match TRBD1 or TRBD2 (5 bases each). Deletions cut 5 bases from V and 2 bases from J, with 12 bases between. CDR3 size: 14 residues. Germline lookup yields CDR1 SGHTA and CDR2 FQGNSA. The CDR3 spells CASSHPGPQETQYF. CDR3 sequence (DNA): TGTGCCAGCAGCCATCCGGGACCACAAGAGACCCAGTACTTC.

The V and J genes are TRBV5-1 and TRBJ2-7; D may be TRBD1 or TRBD2 (5 bases each). This CDR3 comprises 15 residues. Trimming pared 0 bases from V and 0 bases from J, leaving 10 bases between. The germline V gene encodes CDR1 SGHRS and CDR2 YFSETQ. The CDR3 bases are TGCGCCAGCAGCTTGGGGGGGTTGAGCTCCTACGAGCAGTACTTC. This translates into CASSLGGLSSYEQYF.

This clonotype was picked up one time. This chain connects TRBV18 to TRBJ2-7; TRBD1 might be the D (5 bases). Trimming removed 1 base from V and 3 bases from J, with 10 bases in between. The CDR3 is made up of 14 amino acids. Germline-derived CDR1 and CDR2 are KGHSH and LQKENI. CDR3: CASSPRRVIYEQYF. CDR3 in DNA: TGTGCCAGCTCACCACGCAGGGTTATCTACGAGCAGTACTTC.

The table lists this clonotype with a few counts. The chain uses TRBV28 and TRBJ2-7; TRBD1 agrees at 7 bases. V lost 4 bases and J lost 9; bases outside the gene matches: 9. Germline V gives CDR1 MDHEN, CDR2 SYDVKM. The CDR3 sequence is 13 residues long. CDR3 sequence: CASSSGQDLPQYF. DNA for the CDR3: TGTGCCAGCAGTTCCGGACAGGACCTACCGCAGTACTTC.

The V gene is TRBV19, the J gene TRBJ2-7, with TRBD1 matching 7 bases. Germline V gives CDR1 LNHDA, CDR2 SQIVND (reference sequence). J lost 2 bases, V lost 5 bases, and 3 bases had no gene match. This CDR3 spans 13 amino acids. CDR3 protein: CASSGRGTYEQYF. The CDR3 coding sequence is TGTGCCAGTAGTGGCAGGGGGACCTACGAGCAGTACTTC.

This chain joins TRBV3-1 and TRBJ2-5; D remains ambiguous. With 1 base removed from V and 9 bases from J, the gap between germline ends came to 12 bases. The CDR3 extends over 13 amino acids. Per the germline V gene, CDR1 is LGHDT and CDR2 is YNNKEL (reference sequence). CDR3 protein: CASSQGAPTAQYF. In DNA, the CDR3 is TGTGCCAGCAGCCAAGGAGCCCCCACGGCCCAGTACTTC.

In this sample, this clonotype turned up once. The rearrangement joins TRBV18 to TRBJ1-2; D ambiguous. This CDR3 is built from 13 residues. The V gene's germline CDR1 is KGHSH and CDR2 LQKENI. Trimming pared 2 bases from V and 5 bases from J, leaving 9 bases between. CDR3 amino acids: CASSPIAEYGYTF. Written as DNA, the CDR3 is TGTGCCAGCTCACCAATCGCGGAATATGGCTACACCTTC.

This clonotype has just a few counts. The J gene is TRBJ2-5, the V gene TRBV5-6; no reliable D call. Trimming cost V 0 bases and J 3 bases, with 3 bases left between them. The V gene's germline CDR1 is SGHDT and CDR2 YYEEEE. The CDR3 length is 12 residues. CDR3 amino acids: CASSLAEETQYF. In DNA form, the CDR3 reads TGTGCCAGCAGCTTGGCCGAAGAGACCCAGTACTTC. Drawing the rest from reference TRBV5-6 and TRBJ2-5, the complete variable domain is DAGVTQSPTHLIKTRGQQVTLRCSPKSGHDTVSWYQQALGQGPQFIFQYYEEEERQRGNFPDRFSGHQFPNYSSELNVNALLLGDSALYLCASSLAEETQYFGPGTRLLVL.

The chain joins TRBV24-1 to TRBJ1-5, with no clear D. V was cut by 5 bases and J by 3 bases, with 10 bases left in between. This CDR3 is built from 14 residues. Germline CDR1 KGHDR, CDR2 SFDVKD. The CDR3 loop reads CATSGEGPNQPQHF. Here the CDR3 DNA reads TGTGCCACCAGTGGAGAGGGCCCCAATCAGCCCCAGCATTTT.

The chain links TRBV7-6 to TRBJ1-5; 7 positions agree with TRBD1. Germline loops: CDR1 SGHVS, CDR2 FNYEAQ. The CDR3 spans 17 residues. Trimming cost V 1 base and J 6 bases; bases outside gene matches: 12. CDR3 region: CASSLGAGAGGSQPQHF. For the CDR3, the DNA is TGTGCCAGCAGCTTAGGGGCTGGGGCAGGGGGATCTCAGCCCCAGCATTTT.

This clonotype was observed a single time. The chain recombines TRBV6-4 with TRBJ2-4; 13 positions match TRBD2. Germline V lookup: CDR1 MRHNA, CDR2 SNTAGT. The V segment lost 4 bases and the J segment 15 bases; nucleotides outside the gene matches: 6. The CDR3 totals 13 residues. This CDR3 is CASSVGTSGTMYF. The CDR3 coding sequence is TGTGCCAGCAGTGTTGGGACTAGCGGGACCATGTACTTC.